What follows is one T cell receptor (beta chain) and its context. The data were obtained in a study of beta chain features in type 1 diabetes. What was sequenced were expressed TCRB transcripts, since all of the isolated RNA had been reverse transcribed. Assay used: immunoSEQ multiplex PCR; TCRdb lists only in-frame clones, some missing. The data hold 500,000 to 700,000 clones, with roughly 15% observed a single time. Heparinised blood was drawn once per donor, averaging around 120 mL. Using CD45RO/CCR7/CD25/CD127/CD95/CD27, CD4+ naive, central memory, regulatory and stem cell-like memory cells were sorted. From germline, CDR1 is LNHNV and CDR2 YYDKDF (reference sequence). Between the trimmed V and J ends, which lost 0 bases and 4 bases, there was a span of 16 bases. This CDR3 spans 16 amino acids.

The chain carries TRBV15 and TRBJ2-7; D uncertain. This clonotype was sampled from a man aged 18 to 30 in good health. The sequencing sample was made of naive CD4+ T cells from blood. The CDR3 protein is CATSRDFGDPRYEQYF. For the CDR3, the DNA is TGTGCCACCAGCAGAGATTTCGGAGACCCCAGATACGAGCAGTACTTC.